One and the same sample provided the 9 T cell receptor beta chains below, sequenced in a study of blood T cell repertoires in COVID-19. Sequencing used immunoSEQ multiplex PCR; TCRdb keeps in-frame clones, though not all of them. The top ten clones hold about 2.1% of a sample with some 380,000 clones, roughly 86% of them seen once. Sequenced material: PBMCs or T cells enriched from blood (not recorded which). Source of these receptors: a woman aged 35 to 49 with acute COVID-19.

This chain connects TRBV5-1 to TRBJ2-4, with D perhaps TRBD2 (5 bases). The CDR3 contains 16 residues. CDR1 is SGHRS, CDR2 YFSETQ, per germline. With 4 bases removed from V and 1 base from J, the gap between germline ends came to 15 bases. CDR3 in DNA: TGCGCCAGCAGCCCTCGAGGGATCGGGGCCAAAAACATTCAGTACTTC. It specifies CASSPRGIGAKNIQYF.

The V gene is TRBV19, the J gene TRBJ1-5, with 8 bases that match TRBD1. The CDR3 runs 15 residues. V dropped 5 bases and J dropped 5; count of bases not matched to a gene: 8. Germline V gene sequence: CDR1 LNHDA, CDR2 SQIVND (reference sequence). The CDR3 coding sequence is TGTGCCAGTAGTGCTCTCGGGACAGGTTATCAGCCCCAGCATTTT. Its translation: CASSALGTGYQPQHF.

V and J are TRBV5-6 and TRBJ2-1; 7 positions agree with TRBD2. J was trimmed by 4 bases and V by 0 bases; bases with no gene match: 4. Looked up from germline, CDR1 is SGHDT and CDR2 is YYEEEE. The CDR3 consists of 15 residues. This CDR3 reads CASSLGQRGYNEQFF. The CDR3 bases are TGTGCCAGCAGCTTGGGCCAGCGGGGATACAATGAGCAGTTCTTC. Supplemented by reference TRBV5-6 and TRBJ2-1, the full variable domain reads DAGVTQSPTHLIKTRGQQVTLRCSPKSGHDTVSWYQQALGQGPQFIFQYYEEEERQRGNFPDRFSGHQFPNYSSELNVNALLLGDSALYLCASSLGQRGYNEQFFGPGTRLTVL.

The chain couples TRBV5-8 to TRBJ2-1, with TRBD2 matching over 10 bases. The length of the CDR3 is 15 residues. CDR1 and CDR2 from the germline V gene are SGHTS and YDEGEE. V lost 4 bases, J lost 8 bases, and 9 bases stayed unmatched. CDR3 sequence reads: CASSKPGLARDEQFF. The DNA of the CDR3 is TGTGCCAGCAGCAAACCGGGACTAGCGAGGGATGAGCAGTTCTTC.

CDR3 loop: CASSLVSGAFTGELFF. CDR3 DNA sequence: TGCGCCAGCAGCTTAGTTAGCGGGGCTTTCACCGGGGAGCTGTTTTTT. V and J are TRBV5-1 and TRBJ2-2; 8 bases line up with TRBD2. The ends lost 2 bases at V and 4 bases at J; junction bases unmatched: 7. The CDR3 covers 16 residues. Germline assignment: CDR1 SGHRS and CDR2 YFSETQ.

This rearrangement joins TRBV2 to TRBJ2-3; TRBD2 matches at 10 bases. The germline V gene has CDR1 SNHLY and CDR2 FYNNEI. The junction had 9 bases not matched to a gene; V was cut back by 2 bases and J by 4 bases. The CDR3 loop spans 17 amino acids. The CDR3: CASSEMSLAGGADTQYF. CDR3 DNA sequence: TGTGCCAGCAGTGAAATGAGTTTAGCGGGGGGAGCAGATACGCAGTATTTT.

The genes are TRBV20-1 and TRBJ1-2, with TRBD1 as a possible D gene (5 bases). Trimming cost V 3 bases and J 3 bases, with 17 bases left between them. Germline V gene data show CDR1 as DFQATT and CDR2 as SNEGSKA (reference sequence). This CDR3 comprises 15 residues. CDR3 sequence reads: CSASMGQGRYYGYTF. CDR3 coding DNA: TGCAGTGCTAGTATGGGGCAGGGAAGATACTATGGCTACACCTTC.

The gene calls are TRBV19 and TRBJ1-5; D unresolved. From germline, CDR1 is LNHDA and CDR2 SQIVND (reference sequence). The CDR3 totals 15 residues. V lost 1 base and J lost 2, with 9 bases in between. CDR3: CASSIAAAGNQPQHF. Here the CDR3 DNA reads TGTGCCAGTAGTATAGCGGCGGCGGGCAATCAGCCCCAGCATTTT.

The chain carries TRBV6-1 and TRBJ2-7, with 9 nucleotides matching TRBD2. V lost 0 bases and J lost 3; bases outside the gene matches: 6. The V gene's germline CDR1 is MNHNS and CDR2 SASEGT. The CDR3 has 16 residues. CDR3 in amino acids: CASSEAPSSGIYEQYF. CDR3 sequence (DNA): TGTGCCAGCAGTGAAGCGCCTTCTAGCGGGATCTACGAGCAGTACTTC.